These 21 T cell receptor beta chains share one sample of origin, sequenced in a study of beta chain features in type 1 diabetes. Since all of the isolated RNA was reverse transcribed, expressed TCRB transcripts were what got sequenced. The table came from immunoSEQ multiplex PCR; TCRdb's copy has only in-frame clones and leaves some out. The table includes approximately 330,000 clones, approximately 11% detected once. Sequenced sample: naive CD4+ T cells from blood. The receptors shown here come from a woman in her 30s in good health.

CDR3 amino acids: CASSKAQDRGDIAQETQYF. Written as DNA, the CDR3 is TGTGCCAGCAGCAAAGCGCAGGACAGGGGAGACATAGCCCAAGAGACCCAGTACTTC. V usage is TRBV21-1 and J usage is TRBJ2-5; the listed D gene, TRBD1, was not tested against the DNA. TRBV21-1 is classified as a pseudogene. The CDR3 runs 19 residues.

In its sample, this clone was seen a few times. CDR3 protein: CASSQGRGQTGYTF. The CDR3 DNA is TGCGCCAGCAGCCAAGGAAGGGGGCAAACTGGCTACACCTTC. The V gene is TRBV4-3, the J gene TRBJ1-2, with TRBD1 identical over 7 bases. Germline V lookup: CDR1 LGHNA, CDR2 YSLEER. Germline trimming cut 1 base from V and 7 bases from J; bases unmatched to any gene: 6. The CDR3 sequence is 14 residues long.

This clone showed up just a few times. The chain employs TRBV5-8 and TRBJ2-7; 9 positions agree with TRBD2. The CDR3 has 14 amino acids. Germline V gene sequence: CDR1 SGHTS, CDR2 YDEGEE. V shed 0 bases, J shed 5 bases, and the junction held 3 bases outside the gene matches. This CDR3 reads CASSLGGRADEQYF. As DNA, the CDR3 is TGTGCCAGCAGCTTGGGCGGGAGGGCCGACGAGCAGTACTTC. The whole variable domain, filled in from reference TRBV5-8 and TRBJ2-7, reads EAGVTQSPTHLIKTRGQQATLRCSPISGHTSVYWYQQALGLGLQFLLWYDEGEERNRGNFPPRFSGRQFPNYSSELNVNALELEDSALYLCASSLGGRADEQYFGPGTRLTVT.

This clone has just a few counts. The chain carries TRBV4-3 and TRBJ2-2, with 7 bases matching TRBD2. The CDR3 has 15 amino acids. J gave up 3 bases and V 0 bases, and 1 base lay outside the gene matches. The germline CDR1 and CDR2 sequences are LGHNA and YSLEER. The CDR3 sequence: CASSQDGGDTGELFF. CDR3 in DNA: TGCGCCAGCAGCCAAGATGGGGGGGACACCGGGGAGCTGTTTTTT.

The sample holds a few counts of this clone. The chain employs TRBV5-1 and TRBJ1-1; D uncertain. The V end lost 5 bases, the J end lost 1 base, and 6 bases lay between the germline ends. Germline V lookup: CDR1 SGHRS, CDR2 YFSETQ. CDR3 length equals 12 residues. CDR3 DNA sequence: TGCGCCAGCAGGAGACAGAACACTGAAGCTTTCTTT. It encodes CASRRQNTEAFF.

This clone was detected a few times. This sequence joins TRBV28 and TRBJ2-7; tentative D call: TRBD1 (6 bases). This CDR3 has 15 amino acids. Germline CDR1 reads MDHEN; CDR2 reads SYDVKM. Trimming took 4 bases from V and 2 from J, leaving 15 bases between them. The DNA of the CDR3 is TGTGCCAGCAGTTCCCCGGACAGAAATACCTACGAGCAGTACTTC. Translation gives CASSSPDRNTYEQYF.

This chain uses TRBV9 with TRBJ2-3, with D unresolved. The CDR3 spans 14 residues. V was pared by 0 bases and J by 6 bases, with 11 bases between. Germline values: CDR1 SGDLS, CDR2 YYNGEE. CDR3 sequence: CASSVVSSSDTQYF. For the CDR3, the DNA is TGTGCCAGCAGCGTAGTGAGTAGTTCCGATACGCAGTATTTT.

This clone was found a few times. This rearrangement joins TRBV11-1 to TRBJ1-1; a possible D gene is TRBD1 (5 bases). Trimming left V 5 bases short and J 0 bases short, with 13 bases between. This CDR3 region has 15 residues. Germline V CDR1 and CDR2: SGHAT, FQDESV (reference sequence). CDR3 in DNA: TGTGCCAGCAGCCCACGACAGAGAATGAACACTGAAGCTTTCTTT. It specifies CASSPRQRMNTEAFF.

V is TRBV28 and J is TRBJ2-6; D is undetermined. The V and J ends lost 6 bases and 0 bases respectively, with 6 bases between them. CDR3 length: 14 amino acids. The V gene's germline CDR1 is MDHEN and CDR2 SYDVKM. The CDR3 DNA follows: TGTGCCAGCAGCCTACGCTCTGGGGCCAACGTCCTGACTTTC. This gives the protein CASSLRSGANVLTF. Together with reference TRBV28 and TRBJ2-6, the CDR3 gives the full variable domain: DVKVTQSSRYLVKRTGEKVFLECVQDMDHENMFWYRQDPGLGLRLIYFSYDVKMKEKGDIPEGYSVSREKKERFSLILESASTNQTSMYLCASSLRSGANVLTFGAGSRLTVL.

This clone was picked up a small number of times. The chain employs TRBV5-4 and TRBJ2-7; the match to TRBD2 covers 10 bases. From germline, CDR1 is SGHNT and CDR2 YYREEE (reference sequence). This CDR3 contains 15 residues. With V trimmed by 3 bases and J by 4 bases, 7 bases remained unmatched. CDR3 nucleotide sequence: TGTGCCAGCAGCTATCGGACTAGCGGAAATTACGAGCAGTACTTC. Translation gives CASSYRTSGNYEQYF.

This clone was observed a handful of times. The rearrangement links TRBV5-1 to TRBJ2-5; 7 bases line up with TRBD1. CDR3 length equals 15 residues. Germline-derived CDR1 and CDR2 are SGHRS and YFSETQ. V lost 3 bases, J lost 3 bases, and 8 bases stayed unmatched. CDR3 sequence (DNA): TGCGCCAGCAGCTACCCAGACAGGGCCAAAGAGACCCAGTACTTC. Translating it yields CASSYPDRAKETQYF.

This chain connects TRBV28 to TRBJ2-3, with 10 positions matching TRBD2. CDR1 is MDHEN and CDR2 is SYDVKM in the germline V gene. The CDR3 extends over 16 amino acids. V gave up 3 bases and J gave up 1 base; unmatched junction bases: 4. CDR3: CASSFRGLAGTDTQYF. DNA for the CDR3: TGTGCCAGCAGTTTCCGCGGACTAGCGGGCACAGATACGCAGTATTTT.

This clone turned up a few times. This chain uses TRBV13 with TRBJ2-7, with D tentatively TRBD2 (6 bases). Trimming shortened V by 3 bases and J by 0 bases, and 9 bases separated the two germline ends. The CDR3 is made up of 14 amino acids. Germline CDR1 reads PRHDT; CDR2 reads FYEKMQ (reference sequence). CDR3 sequence (DNA): TGTGCCAGCAGCTTTGGGAGGCCCTCCTACGAGCAGTACTTC. Amino acid sequence: CASSFGRPSYEQYF.

This clone has just a few counts. This rearrangement joins TRBV28 to TRBJ1-5; D is possibly TRBD1 (6 bases). Deletions cut 6 bases from V and 1 base from J, with 16 bases between. The CDR3 extends over 16 amino acids. Germline V gene data show CDR1 as MDHEN and CDR2 as SYDVKM. CDR3 amino acids: CASRDGTPWSNQPQHF. In DNA, the CDR3 is TGTGCCAGCAGGGATGGGACACCTTGGAGCAATCAGCCCCAGCATTTT.

The J gene is TRBJ2-1, the V gene TRBV15, with a possible D match to TRBD2 (6 bases). The CDR3 is 14 residues long. The V and J ends lost 2 bases and 6 bases respectively, with 11 bases between them. Germline CDR1 reads LNHNV; CDR2 reads YYDKDF (reference sequence). CDR3 DNA sequence: TGTGCCACCAGCAGATCCCGGGACTCCAATGAGCAGTTCTTC. Translation gives CATSRSRDSNEQFF.

The chain recombines TRBV20-1 with TRBJ2-5; D is unresolved. Germline CDR1 reads DFQATT; CDR2 reads SNEGSKA (reference sequence). This CDR3 comprises 11 residues. Trimming removed 6 bases from V and 5 bases from J, with 10 bases in between. CDR3 loop: CSAPTWETQYF. CDR3 sequence (DNA): TGCAGTGCCCCTACCTGGGAGACCCAGTACTTC.

This clone was seen more than once but under ten times. V gene TRBV4-2 combines with J gene TRBJ2-7, with 7 bases matching TRBD1. This CDR3 contains 14 residues. V shed 2 bases, J shed 3 bases, and the junction held 4 bases outside the gene matches. Germline values: CDR1 LGHNA, CDR2 YNFKEQ. CDR3 in amino acids: CASSQQDRDYEQYF. The CDR3 region has the DNA TGTGCCAGCAGCCAACAAGACAGGGACTACGAGCAGTACTTC.

This clone was seen a handful of times. This chain joins TRBV6-5 and TRBJ2-7; 7 bases are a match to TRBD1. Losses at the gene ends were 5 bases for V and 7 bases for J; bases not matched to a gene: 8. This CDR3 is built from 13 residues. Germline V CDR1 and CDR2: MNHEY, SVGAGI. CDR3 nucleotides: TGTGCCAGCAGTCTGACAGGGATAGGGGAGCAGTACTTC. It encodes CASSLTGIGEQYF.

The J gene is TRBJ1-1, the V gene TRBV18, with a possible D match to TRBD1 (5 bases). V was trimmed by 2 bases and J by 4 bases, leaving 14 bases between them. CDR1 KGHSH and CDR2 LQKENI come from the germline V gene. The CDR3 is made up of 15 amino acids. The CDR3 sequence: CASSPSSGGSTEAFF. The CDR3 DNA reads as TGTGCCAGCTCACCATCCTCGGGGGGTAGCACTGAAGCTTTCTTT.

The chain employs TRBV5-1 and TRBJ2-1; 9 bases match TRBD2. J lost 9 bases, V lost 2 bases, and 12 bases had no gene match. The V gene's germline CDR1 is SGHRS and CDR2 YFSETQ. The CDR3 contains 16 residues. The CDR3 protein is CASSLHFAGGPSEQFF. CDR3 sequence (DNA): TGCGCCAGCAGCTTACATTTTGCGGGAGGGCCGAGTGAGCAGTTCTTC.

V and J are TRBV7-9 and TRBJ1-4, with D maybe TRBD1 (6 bases). The CDR3 is 12 residues long. Germline CDR1 SEHNR, CDR2 FQNEAQ (reference sequence). The ends were cut back, 4 bases at V and 13 bases at J, with 13 bases in the middle. The CDR3 coding sequence is TGTGCCAGCAGCTCACTACAGGGACGACTGTTTTTT. Its translation is CASSSLQGRLFF.